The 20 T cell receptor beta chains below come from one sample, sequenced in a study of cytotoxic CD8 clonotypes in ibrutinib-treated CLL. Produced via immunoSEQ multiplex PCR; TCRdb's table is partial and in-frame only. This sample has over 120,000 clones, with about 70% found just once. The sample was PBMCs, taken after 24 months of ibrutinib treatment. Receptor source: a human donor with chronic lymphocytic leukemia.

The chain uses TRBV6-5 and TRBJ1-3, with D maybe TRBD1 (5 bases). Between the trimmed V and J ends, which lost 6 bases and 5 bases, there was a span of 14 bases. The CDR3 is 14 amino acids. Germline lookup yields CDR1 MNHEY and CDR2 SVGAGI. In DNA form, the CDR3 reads TGTGCCAGCAGCCTCGGGGACGGCAGAAACACCATATATTTT. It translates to CASSLGDGRNTIYF.

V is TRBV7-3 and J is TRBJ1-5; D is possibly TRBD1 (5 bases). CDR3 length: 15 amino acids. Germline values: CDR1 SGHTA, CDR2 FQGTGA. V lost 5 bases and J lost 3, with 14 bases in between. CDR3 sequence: CASSTPGRANQPQHF. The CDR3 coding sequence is TGTGCCAGCAGCACCCCGGGCAGGGCCAATCAGCCCCAGCATTTT.

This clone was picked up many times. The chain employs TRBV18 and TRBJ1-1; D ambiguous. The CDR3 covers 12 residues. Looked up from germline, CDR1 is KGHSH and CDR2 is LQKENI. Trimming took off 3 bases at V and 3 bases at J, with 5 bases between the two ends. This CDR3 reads CASSPGYTEAFF. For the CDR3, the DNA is TGTGCCAGCTCACCCGGGTACACTGAAGCTTTCTTT.

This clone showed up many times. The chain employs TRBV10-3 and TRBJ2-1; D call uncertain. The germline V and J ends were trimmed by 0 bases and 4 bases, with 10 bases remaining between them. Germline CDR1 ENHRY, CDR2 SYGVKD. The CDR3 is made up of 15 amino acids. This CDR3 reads CAISESVSRYNEQFF. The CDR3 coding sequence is TGTGCCATCAGTGAGTCTGTCAGTCGGTACAATGAGCAGTTCTTC.

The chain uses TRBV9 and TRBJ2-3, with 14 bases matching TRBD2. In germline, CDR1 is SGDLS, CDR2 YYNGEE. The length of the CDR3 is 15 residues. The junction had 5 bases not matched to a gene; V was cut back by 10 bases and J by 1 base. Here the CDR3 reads CAYGLAGGGTDTQYF. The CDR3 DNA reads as TGTGCCTACGGACTAGCGGGGGGCGGCACAGATACGCAGTATTTT. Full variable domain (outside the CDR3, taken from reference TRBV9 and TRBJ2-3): DSGVTQTPKHLITATGQRVTLRCSPRSGDLSVYWYQQSLDQGLQFLIQYYNGEERAKGNILERFSAQQFPDLHSELNLSSLELGDSALYFCAYGLAGGGTDTQYFGPGTRLTVL.

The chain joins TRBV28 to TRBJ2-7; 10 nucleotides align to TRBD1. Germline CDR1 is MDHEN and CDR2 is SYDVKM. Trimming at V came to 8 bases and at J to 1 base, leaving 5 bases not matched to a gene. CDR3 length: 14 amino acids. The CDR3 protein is CASPPDRGSYEQYF. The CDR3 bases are TGTGCCAGCCCTCCGGACAGGGGGTCCTACGAGCAGTACTTC.

This CDR3 reads CASSLGELMNTEAFF. The CDR3 DNA sequence: TGTGCCAGCAGTTTAGGGGAACTCATGAACACTGAAGCTTTCTTT. The rearrangement uses TRBV28 and TRBJ1-1; D remains unclear. The CDR3 covers 15 residues. With 2 bases removed from V and 0 bases from J, the gap between germline ends came to 10 bases. CDR1 and CDR2 from the germline V gene are MDHEN and SYDVKM. The variable domain in full, with the rest retrieved from reference TRBV28 and TRBJ1-1, is DVKVTQSSRYLVKRTGEKVFLECVQDMDHENMFWYRQDPGLGLRLIYFSYDVKMKEKGDIPEGYSVSREKKERFSLILESASTNQTSMYLCASSLGELMNTEAFFGQGTRLTVV.

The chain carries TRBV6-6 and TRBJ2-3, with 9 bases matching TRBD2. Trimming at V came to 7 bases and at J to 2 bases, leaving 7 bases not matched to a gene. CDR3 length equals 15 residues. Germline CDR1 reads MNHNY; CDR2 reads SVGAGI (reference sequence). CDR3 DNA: TGTGCCAGCACCTTAGCGGGAGACCCCACAGATACGCAGTATTTT. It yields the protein CASTLAGDPTDTQYF.

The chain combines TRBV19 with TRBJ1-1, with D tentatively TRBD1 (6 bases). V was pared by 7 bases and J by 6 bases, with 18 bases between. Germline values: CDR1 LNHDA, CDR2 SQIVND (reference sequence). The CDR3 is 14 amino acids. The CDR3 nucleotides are TGTGCCAGTACCAGGACAGCGGCCGTGTCTGAAGCTTTCTTT. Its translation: CASTRTAAVSEAFF.

The CDR3 DNA follows: TGTGCCAGCAGTCCCCAGCGGCATACGCAGTATTTT. It translates to CASSPQRHTQYF. The genes are TRBV6-1 and TRBJ2-3; TRBD2 is a possible D gene (5 bases). The CDR3 consists of 12 residues. Germline V gene lookup returns CDR1 MNHNS and CDR2 SASEGT. The V end lost 5 bases, the J end lost 7 bases, and 10 bases lay between the germline ends.

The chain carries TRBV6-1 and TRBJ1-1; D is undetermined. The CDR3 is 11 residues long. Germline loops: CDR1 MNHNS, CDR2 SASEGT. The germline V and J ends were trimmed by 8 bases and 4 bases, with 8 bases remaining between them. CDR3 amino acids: CASRHSTEAFF. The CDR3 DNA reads TGTGCCAGCCGACACAGCACTGAAGCTTTCTTT.

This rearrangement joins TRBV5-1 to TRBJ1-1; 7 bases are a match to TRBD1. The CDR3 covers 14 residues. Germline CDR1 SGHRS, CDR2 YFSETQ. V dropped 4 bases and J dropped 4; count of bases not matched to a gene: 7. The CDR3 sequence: CASSRLTGATEAFF. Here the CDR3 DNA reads TGCGCCAGCAGCAGGTTAACAGGGGCCACTGAAGCTTTCTTT.

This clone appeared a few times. The DNA for the CDR3 is TGTGCCAGCTCACCGTCATTAGCCAAAAACATTCAGTACTTC. The encoded protein is CASSPSLAKNIQYF. This rearrangement joins TRBV18 to TRBJ2-4; D remains ambiguous. Looked up from germline, CDR1 is KGHSH and CDR2 is LQKENI. V lost 3 bases and J 0 bases, leaving 6 bases between the germline ends. The CDR3 is 14 amino acids.

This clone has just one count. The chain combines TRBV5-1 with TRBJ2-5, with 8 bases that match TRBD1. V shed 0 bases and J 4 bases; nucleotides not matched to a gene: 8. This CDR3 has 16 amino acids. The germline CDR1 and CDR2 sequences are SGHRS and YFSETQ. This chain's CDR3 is CASSLDRQGTPETQYF. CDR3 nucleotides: TGCGCCAGCAGCTTGGACAGACAGGGGACCCCAGAGACCCAGTACTTC.

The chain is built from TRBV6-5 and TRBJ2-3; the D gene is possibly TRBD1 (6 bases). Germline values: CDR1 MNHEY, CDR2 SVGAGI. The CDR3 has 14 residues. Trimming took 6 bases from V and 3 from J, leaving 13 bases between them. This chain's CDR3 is CASRPQGKTDTQYF. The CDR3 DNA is TGTGCCAGCAGACCCCAGGGGAAGACAGATACGCAGTATTTT.

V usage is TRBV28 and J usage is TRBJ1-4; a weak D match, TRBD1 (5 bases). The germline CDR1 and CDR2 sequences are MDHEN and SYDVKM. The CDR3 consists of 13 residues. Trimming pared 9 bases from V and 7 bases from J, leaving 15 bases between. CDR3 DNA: TGTGCCAGTTGGGACCGGGGCGCTGAAAAACTGTTTTTT. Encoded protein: CASWDRGAEKLFF. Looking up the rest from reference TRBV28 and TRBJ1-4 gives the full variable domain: DVKVTQSSRYLVKRTGEKVFLECVQDMDHENMFWYRQDPGLGLRLIYFSYDVKMKEKGDIPEGYSVSREKKERFSLILESASTNQTSMYLCASWDRGAEKLFFGSGTQLSVL.

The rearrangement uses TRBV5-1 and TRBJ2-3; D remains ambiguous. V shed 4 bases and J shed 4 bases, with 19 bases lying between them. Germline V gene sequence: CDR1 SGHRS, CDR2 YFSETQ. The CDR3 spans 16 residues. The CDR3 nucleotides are TGCGCCAGCAGCCCCAGCCCCGCTGGACGTGCAGATACGCAGTATTTT. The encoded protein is CASSPSPAGRADTQYF.

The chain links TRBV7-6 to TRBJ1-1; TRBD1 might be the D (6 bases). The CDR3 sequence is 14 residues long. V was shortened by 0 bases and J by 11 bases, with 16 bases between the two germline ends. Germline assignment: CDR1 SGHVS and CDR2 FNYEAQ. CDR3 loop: CASSLARGKSGAFF. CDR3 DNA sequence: TGTGCCAGCAGCTTAGCCAGGGGAAAATCAGGGGCTTTCTTT.

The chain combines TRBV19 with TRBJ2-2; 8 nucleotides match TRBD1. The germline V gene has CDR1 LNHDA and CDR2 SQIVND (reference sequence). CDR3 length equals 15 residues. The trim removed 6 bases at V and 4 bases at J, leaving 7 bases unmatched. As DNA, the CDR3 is TGTGCCAGTAGGGGACAGGTCTCGAGCACCGGGGAGCTGTTTTTT. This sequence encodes CASRGQVSSTGELFF.

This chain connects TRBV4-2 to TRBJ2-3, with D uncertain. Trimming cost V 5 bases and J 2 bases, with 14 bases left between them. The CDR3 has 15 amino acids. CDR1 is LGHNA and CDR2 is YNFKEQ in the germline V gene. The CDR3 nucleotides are TGTGCCAGCAGCACGGGCACTGTCAACACAGATACGCAGTATTTT. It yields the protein CASSTGTVNTDTQYF.